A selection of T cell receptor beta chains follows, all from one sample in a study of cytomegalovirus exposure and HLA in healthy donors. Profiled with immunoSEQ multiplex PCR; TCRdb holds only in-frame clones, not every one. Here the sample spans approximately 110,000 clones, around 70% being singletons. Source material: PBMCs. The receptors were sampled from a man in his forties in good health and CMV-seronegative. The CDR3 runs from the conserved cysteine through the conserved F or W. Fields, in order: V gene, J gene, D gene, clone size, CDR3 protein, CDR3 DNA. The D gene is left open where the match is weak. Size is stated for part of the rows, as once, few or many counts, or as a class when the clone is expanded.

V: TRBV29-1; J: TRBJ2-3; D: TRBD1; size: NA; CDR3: CSFQQGDTQYF; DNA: TGCAGCTTCCAACAGGGGGACACGCAGTATTTT
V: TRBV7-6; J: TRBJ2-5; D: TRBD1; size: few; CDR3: CASSPGQGLLETQYF; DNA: TGTGCCAGCAGCCCAGGACAGGGGTTGTTGGAGACCCAGTACTTC
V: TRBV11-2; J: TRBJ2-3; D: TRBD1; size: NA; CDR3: CASSLRQGTDTQYF; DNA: TGTGCCAGCAGCTTAAGACAGGGAACAGATACGCAGTATTTT
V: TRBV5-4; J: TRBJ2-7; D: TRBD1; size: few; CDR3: CASQRDRATYEQYF; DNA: TGTGCCAGCCAACGGGACAGGGCAACCTACGAGCAGTACTTC
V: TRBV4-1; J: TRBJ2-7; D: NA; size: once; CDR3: CASSHPGSSYEQYF; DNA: TGCGCCAGCAGCCACCCGGGGAGCTCCTACGAGCAGTACTTC
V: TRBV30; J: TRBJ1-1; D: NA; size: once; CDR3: CAWIMGPSAEAFF; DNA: TGTGCCTGGATCATGGGCCCTTCCGCAGAGGCTTTCTTT
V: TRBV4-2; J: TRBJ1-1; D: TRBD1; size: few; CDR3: CASSQETGADTEAFF; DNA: TGTGCCAGCAGCCAGGAGACAGGGGCGGACACTGAAGCTTTCTTT
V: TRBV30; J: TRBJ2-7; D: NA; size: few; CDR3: CAWSRLGGEQYF; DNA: TGTGCCTGGAGTCGATTGGGAGGCGAGCAGTACTTC
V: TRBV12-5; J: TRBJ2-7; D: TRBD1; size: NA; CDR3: CASGLTRQGTHEQYF; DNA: TGTGCTAGTGGTTTGACCCGACAGGGTACCCACGAGCAGTACTTC
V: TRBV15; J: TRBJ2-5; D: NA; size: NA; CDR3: CATSAWEDTKTQYF; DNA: TGTGCCACCAGCGCCTGGGAGGACACAAAGACCCAGTACTTC
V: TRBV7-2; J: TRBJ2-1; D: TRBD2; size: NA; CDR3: CASSLVASSGVNEQFF; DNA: TGTGCCAGCAGCTTAGTGGCGTCTAGCGGGGTCAATGAGCAGTTCTTC
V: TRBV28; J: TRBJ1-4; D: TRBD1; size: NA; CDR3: CASRGWTGRNEKLFF; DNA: TGTGCCAGCAGAGGGTGGACAGGACGGAATGAAAAACTGTTTTTT
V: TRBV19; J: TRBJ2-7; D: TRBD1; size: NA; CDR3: CASSDDRGLTYEQYF; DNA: TGTGCCAGTAGTGACGACAGGGGGCTCACCTACGAGCAGTACTTC
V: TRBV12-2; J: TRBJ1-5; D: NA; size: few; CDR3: CASRLPPGQGNQPQHF; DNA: TGTGCAAGTCGCTTACCGCCGGGACAGGGGAATCAGCCCCAGCATTTT
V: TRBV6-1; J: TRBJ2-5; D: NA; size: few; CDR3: CAAQRQAQETQYF; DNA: TGTGCCGCTCAAAGGCAGGCACAAGAGACCCAGTACTTC
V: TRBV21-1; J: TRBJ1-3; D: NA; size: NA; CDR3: CASSKRGTDSRNTIYF; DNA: TGTGCCAGCAGCAAACGAGGGACAGACTCTAGAAACACCATATATTTT
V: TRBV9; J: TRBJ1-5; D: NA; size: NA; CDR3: CASSVDMGNQPQHF; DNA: TGTGCCAGCAGCGTAGACATGGGCAATCAGCCCCAGCATTTT
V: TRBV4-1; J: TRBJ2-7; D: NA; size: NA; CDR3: CASSQEGGTRATEQYF; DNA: TGCGCCAGCAGCCAAGAGGGGGGGACACGCGCTACCGAGCAGTACTTC
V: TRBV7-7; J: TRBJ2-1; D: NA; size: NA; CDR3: CASSQETGGSYNEQFF; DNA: TGTGCCAGCAGCCAGGAGACAGGTGGCTCCTACAATGAGCAGTTCTTC
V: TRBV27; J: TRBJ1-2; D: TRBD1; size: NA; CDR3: CASSLSETGNYGYTF; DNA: TGTGCCAGCAGTTTATCCGAGACAGGGAACTATGGCTACACCTTC
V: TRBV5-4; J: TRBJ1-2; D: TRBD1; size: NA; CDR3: CASSLSRGNYGYTF; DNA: TGTGCCAGCAGCTTGAGCAGGGGGAACTATGGCTACACCTTC
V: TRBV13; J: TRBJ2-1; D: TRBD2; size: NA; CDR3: CASSNGPGGPRNEQFF; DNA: TGTGCCAGCAGTAACGGGCCGGGGGGGCCAAGGAATGAGCAGTTCTTC
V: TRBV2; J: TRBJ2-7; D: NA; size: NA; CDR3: CASSDYGISYEQYF; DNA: TGTGCCAGCAGCGATTACGGGATTTCCTACGAGCAGTACTTC
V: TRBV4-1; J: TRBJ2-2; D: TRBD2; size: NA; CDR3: CASSHRRGVDTGELFF; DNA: TGCGCCAGCAGCCACCGGCGGGGGGTTGACACCGGGGAGCTGTTTTTT
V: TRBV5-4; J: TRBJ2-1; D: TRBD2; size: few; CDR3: CASSPTGGGRGNEQFF; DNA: TGTGCCAGCAGCCCTACGGGGGGGGGCCGGGGCAATGAGCAGTTCTTC
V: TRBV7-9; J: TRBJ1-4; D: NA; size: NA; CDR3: CSSSPPYNGGYEKLFF; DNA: TGTTCCAGCAGCCCTCCCTACAATGGGGGGTATGAAAAACTGTTTTTT
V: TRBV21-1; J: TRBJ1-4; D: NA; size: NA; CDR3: CARGTGTNEKLFF; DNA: TGTGCCAGGGGGACAGGGACTAATGAAAAACTGTTTTTT
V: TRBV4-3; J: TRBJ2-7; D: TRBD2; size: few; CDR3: CASSQSPSGLYEQYF; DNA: TGCGCCAGCAGCCAATCCCCTAGCGGACTTTACGAGCAGTACTTC
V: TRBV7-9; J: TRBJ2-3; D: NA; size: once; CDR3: CASSPPGGEGTDTQYF; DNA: TGTGCCAGCAGCCCACCGGGCGGGGAAGGCACAGATACGCAGTATTTT
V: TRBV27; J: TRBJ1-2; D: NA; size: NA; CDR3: CASRPSGTYYGYTF; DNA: TGTGCCAGCAGACCCTCCGGGACATACTATGGCTACACCTTC